The sequence of this TCR beta chain was determined in a study of cytomegalovirus exposure and HLA in healthy donors (TCRdb year 2017). For the wider study: A later analysis indicated that the 90 to 150 validation repertoires were generated on the platform also employed for the 666 repertoires of the first cohort. The study was designed to test whether signatures of past pathogen exposure could be identified by cataloging public T cell receptors. Besides the first cohort of around 700 subjects, a separate validation cohort made up of around 120 different subjects was used. To predict cytomegalovirus infection status, the study combined high-throughput TCR immunosequencing, statistical association of individual TCRs with disease status, and machine learning. Overall study results and their limits: Subsequent analysis determined that TCRs grouped into clusters in the first cohort also showed a tendency toward co-occurrence across the roughly 110 validation repertoires, and approximately 93% of cluster scores exceeded 0. In vitro tests confirmed that a few of the cytomegalovirus-associated TCR beta chains recognize cytomegalovirus antigens. The authors suggested that the approach could potentially be generalized to other disease states and immunological phenotypes. The classifier was reported to diagnose cytomegalovirus status with high specificity and sensitivity in both the original and validation cohorts. While some public TCRs were present in many individuals, most TCR sequences turned up only very rarely across donors. The validation cohort had no HLA typing available for a later analysis, so co-occurrence within that cohort was assessed over all 120 or so repertoires. In the study, 150 to 200 TCR beta chains were listed as associated with cytomegalovirus.

This clone was found once. Its antigen remains undetermined. Base qualities were left out, and no much larger clone turns up one base away. The CDR3 numbers 14 residues from cysteine through phenylalanine. The kept DNA is CDR3 alone, 42 bases in frame from the first base. CDR1 SGHDT and CDR2 YYEEEE were looked up in the germline V gene. V is clipped by 4 bases and J by 1 base, and the sequence between their germline boundaries is 9 bases long. Libraries were constructed by the immunoSEQ multiplex PCR assay. Under the source paper's analysis protocol: To diagnose cytomegalovirus status from the catalog of TCR beta chain sequences, a statistical classification framework was built. The table was pulled from immuneACCESS by TCRdb, which kept in-frame rearrangements only. Such tables lose some clones; where checked, under half of the loss comes from unresolved V genes, and the rest has no known cause. The V and J calls and clone size come from that table; D and trimming were worked out from the DNA. The sample records 220,000 or so clones, approximately 80% of which are singletons. The ten most abundant clones make up roughly 13% of the sample.

Separate from the roughly 650-subject first cohort, the validation cohort of around 130 subjects was the group to which the donors belonged. The specimen was PBMCs. The rearrangement combines TRBV5-6 with TRBJ1-5; the D gene identity is not certain. This clonotype originated in a woman aged 30 to 39 in good health and CMV-seropositive. The DNA is as follows: TGTGCCAGCAGCCCACGGCGGAGCAATCAGCCCCAGCATTTT. It translates as CASSPRRSNQPQHF.